This passage covers 12 T cell receptor beta chains from one sample sequenced in a study of blood T cell repertoires in COVID-19. Sequencing used immunoSEQ multiplex PCR; TCRdb keeps in-frame clones, though not all of them. The sample gives 250,000 to 300,000 clones, under 95% of which show up once; 2.3% is in the top ten. The sample consisted of PBMCs or T cells enriched from blood (not recorded which). The receptors derive from a woman in her thirties or forties with acute COVID-19.

The CDR3 is CASKDRQGSYGYTF. DNA of the CDR3: TGTGCCAGTAAAGATCGACAGGGGTCCTATGGCTACACCTTC. The chain uses TRBV19 and TRBJ1-2; 8 nucleotides align to TRBD1. Germline V gene sequence: CDR1 LNHDA, CDR2 SQIVND (reference sequence). This CDR3 comprises 14 residues. V gave up 7 bases and J gave up 4 bases; unmatched junction bases: 8.

The rearrangement links TRBV6-5 to TRBJ2-1; TRBD1 matches at 8 bases. Per germline, CDR1 MNHEY and CDR2 SVGAGI. V dropped 6 bases and J dropped 10; count of bases not matched to a gene: 2. The CDR3 spans 11 residues. The DNA for the CDR3 is TGTGCCAGCAGCACAGGGGGGGAGCAGTTCTTC. Translated, it gives CASSTGGEQFF.

This chain joins TRBV19 and TRBJ2-2; possibly TRBD1 for D (6 bases). CDR1 LNHDA and CDR2 SQIVND come from the germline V gene (reference sequence). Between the trimmed V and J ends, which lost 3 bases and 3 bases, there was a span of 17 bases. The CDR3 is 17 residues long. The CDR3 protein is CASSIRSQGSDTGELFF. In DNA, the CDR3 is TGTGCCAGTAGTATTAGGAGTCAGGGGTCCGACACCGGGGAGCTGTTTTTT. The full variable domain, completed using reference TRBV19 and TRBJ2-2, is DGGITQSPKYLFRKEGQNVTLSCEQNLNHDAMYWYRQDPGQGLRLIYYSQIVNDFQKGDIAEGYSVSREKKESFPLTVTSAQKNPTAFYLCASSIRSQGSDTGELFFGEGSRLTVL.

The chain combines TRBV9 with TRBJ1-6; 7 bases are shared with TRBD1. Trimming removed 3 bases from V and 5 bases from J; junction bases left unmatched: 5. This CDR3 region has 15 residues. CDR1 SGDLS and CDR2 YYNGEE come from the germline V gene. CDR3: CASSAGGQDNSPLHF. The CDR3 coding sequence is TGTGCCAGCAGCGCAGGGGGACAAGATAATTCACCCCTCCACTTT. The whole variable domain, filled in from reference TRBV9 and TRBJ1-6, reads DSGVTQTPKHLITATGQRVTLRCSPRSGDLSVYWYQQSLDQGLQFLIQYYNGEERAKGNILERFSAQQFPDLHSELNLSSLELGDSALYFCASSAGGQDNSPLHFGNGTRLTVT.

This chain uses TRBV5-4 with TRBJ1-1; weak D call: TRBD1 (6 bases). CDR1 is SGHNT, CDR2 YYREEE, per germline (reference sequence). V was pared by 0 bases and J by 0 bases, with 9 bases between. This CDR3 region has 15 residues. As DNA, the CDR3 is TGTGCCAGCAGCTTGGCAGGGGCGATGAACACTGAAGCTTTCTTT. Encoded protein: CASSLAGAMNTEAFF.

This chain uses TRBV5-1 with TRBJ1-1; 10 nucleotides match TRBD1. CDR1 and CDR2 from the germline V gene are SGHRS and YFSETQ. Trimming took 4 bases from V and 5 from J; bases not matched to a gene: 14. This CDR3 contains 17 residues. The CDR3 spells CASSPRDRGPRGTEAFF. The CDR3 DNA reads TGCGCCAGCAGCCCGCGGGACAGGGGTCCCCGAGGAACTGAAGCTTTCTTT.

The J gene is TRBJ1-5, the V gene TRBV2, with TRBD1 matching over 9 bases. In germline, CDR1 is SNHLY, CDR2 FYNNEI. V gave up 11 bases and J gave up 3 bases; unmatched junction bases: 23. The length of the CDR3 is 19 residues. Here the CDR3 reads CASPLRDRESAVVNQPQHF. The DNA of the CDR3 is TGTGCCTCCCCCCTCAGGGACAGGGAGAGTGCGGTGGTCAATCAGCCCCAGCATTTT.

As DNA, the CDR3 is TGCGCCAGCACCCACGCGCGGGGACTACCCCAAGAGACCCAGTACTTC. This encodes CASTHARGLPQETQYF. The chain uses TRBV5-1 and TRBJ2-5; TRBD2 aligns across 7 bases. Germline CDR1 SGHRS, CDR2 YFSETQ. This CDR3 is 16 amino acids long. Trimming took 6 bases from V and 1 from J; bases not matched to a gene: 12.

This chain links TRBV6-6 with TRBJ2-3, with 7 bases aligning to TRBD1. Trimming removed 5 bases from V and 0 bases from J; junction bases left unmatched: 11. The CDR3 loop spans 17 amino acids. The germline V gene has CDR1 MNHNY and CDR2 SVGAGI (reference sequence). The CDR3 loop reads CASSRQGPVSSTDTQYF. DNA of the CDR3: TGTGCCAGCAGTCGACAGGGCCCCGTCTCTAGCACAGATACGCAGTATTTT.

The chain has TRBV30 and TRBJ2-5; 9 bases align to TRBD2. The germline gives CDR1 GTSNPN, CDR2 SVGIG (reference sequence). V lost 5 bases to trimming and J lost 5 bases; unmatched junction nucleotides: 24. The CDR3 sequence is 19 residues long. The CDR3 DNA reads TGTGCCTGGGGCGGCGGGTCCGGCGGGAGGGGTTATAGGTTGGAGACCCAGTACTTC. Amino acid sequence: CAWGGGSGGRGYRLETQYF.

This clone came up once. This CDR3 is CATSVDKGAGELFF. In DNA, the CDR3 is TGTGCCACCAGTGTCGATAAAGGGGCTGGGGAGCTGTTTTTT. This chain links TRBV24-1 with TRBJ2-2; perhaps TRBD1 as D (5 bases). The germline CDR1 and CDR2 sequences are KGHDR and SFDVKD. The CDR3 length is 14 residues. V was pared by 5 bases and J by 8 bases, with 14 bases between.

The chain carries TRBV18 and TRBJ2-1; D is ambiguous. Germline CDR1 reads KGHSH; CDR2 reads LQKENI. V gave up 3 bases and J gave up 6 bases, with 12 bases separating them. This CDR3 is built from 14 residues. The CDR3 bases are TGTGCCAGCTCACCCACTACCCTTGGCAATGAGCAGTTCTTC. Protein: CASSPTTLGNEQFF.